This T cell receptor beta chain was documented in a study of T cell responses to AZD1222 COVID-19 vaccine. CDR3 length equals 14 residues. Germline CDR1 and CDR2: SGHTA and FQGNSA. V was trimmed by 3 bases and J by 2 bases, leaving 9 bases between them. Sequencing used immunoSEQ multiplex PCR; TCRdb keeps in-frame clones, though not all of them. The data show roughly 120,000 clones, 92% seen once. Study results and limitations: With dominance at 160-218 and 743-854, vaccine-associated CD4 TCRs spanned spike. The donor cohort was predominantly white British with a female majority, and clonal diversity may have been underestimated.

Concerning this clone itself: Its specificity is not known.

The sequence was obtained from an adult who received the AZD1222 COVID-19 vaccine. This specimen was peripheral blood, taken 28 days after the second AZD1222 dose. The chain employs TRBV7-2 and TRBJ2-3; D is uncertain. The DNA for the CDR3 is TGTGCCAGCAGCTTTCAGTGGGTCACAGATACGCAGTATTTT. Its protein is CASSFQWVTDTQYF.